These T cell receptor beta chains were read from a single sample in a study of cytomegalovirus exposure and HLA in healthy donors. The method was immunoSEQ multiplex PCR; TCRdb's version includes in-frame clones alone and lacks a portion of them. The sample includes about 130,000 clones, approximately 69% of them seen just once. Material for sequencing was PBMCs. The receptors stem from a man aged 35 to 55 in good health and CMV-seropositive. Each CDR3 is given with its conserved first and last residue. The D gene is left open where the match is weak. Clone size is not always given. Where it is, it says once, few, many or a class for expanded clones.

clone_size d_call j_call v_call cdr3_aa cdr3_nt
- TRBD2 TRBJ2-4 TRBV9 CASSVGGGKNIQYF TGTGCCAGCAGCGTAGGGGGGGGGAAAAACATTCAGTACTTC
- TRBD2 TRBJ2-7 TRBV19 CASTGTSGSIYEQYF TGTGCCAGTACTGGGACTAGCGGGAGTATCTACGAGCAGTACTTC
once - TRBJ2-7 TRBV5-5 CASSLVGGTNYEQYF TGTGCCAGCAGCTTGGTAGGCGGTACGAACTACGAGCAGTACTTC
- TRBD1 TRBJ1-1 TRBV7-2 CASSLFTGANTEAFF TGTGCCAGCAGCTTGTTCACAGGGGCTAACACTGAAGCTTTCTTT
- TRBD1 TRBJ2-2 TRBV14 CASSRRTGYISGELFF TGTGCCAGCAGTCGTCGGACAGGGTATATCTCCGGGGAGCTGTTTTTT
- - TRBJ2-2 TRBV4-2 CASSQERHGELFF TGTGCCAGCAGCCAAGAGAGACACGGGGAGCTGTTTTTT
- TRBD2 TRBJ2-1 TRBV28 CASIEAGGSYNEQFF TGTGCCAGCATCGAGGCGGGAGGATCCTACAATGAGCAGTTCTTC
- TRBD1 TRBJ2-5 TRBV5-1 CASSSQTGGQETQYF TGCGCCAGCAGCTCCCAGACAGGGGGACAAGAGACCCAGTACTTC
- TRBD1 TRBJ2-1 TRBV9 CASSSRDRGWNEQFF TGTGCCAGCAGTTCCCGGGACAGGGGGTGGAATGAGCAGTTCTTC
once TRBD2 TRBJ2-2 TRBV2 CASTQAGGRTGELFF TGTGCCAGCACCCAGGCGGGGGGTCGGACCGGGGAGCTGTTTTTT
- - TRBJ2-1 TRBV20-1 CSARVVNEQFF TGCAGTGCTAGAGTAGTCAATGAGCAGTTCTTC
- - TRBJ1-2 TRBV20-1 CSARDTKHTF TGCAGTGCTAGAGATACAAAACACACCTTC
- - TRBJ2-1 TRBV6-5 CASRHQGPSGNEQFF TGTGCCAGCAGACATCAGGGGCCCTCCGGGAATGAGCAGTTCTTC
- TRBD2 TRBJ2-7 TRBV11-1 CASSFEKGGGSLNEQYF TGTGCCAGCAGCTTCGAGAAGGGAGGCGGGAGCTTGAACGAGCAGTACTTC
once - TRBJ1-6 TRBV5-1 CASSLGSFGVSPLHF TGCGCCAGCAGCTTGGGTAGCTTCGGTGTTTCACCCCTCCACTTT
- - TRBJ2-6 TRBV30 CAQHRDGANVLTF TGTGCCCAACACAGGGATGGGGCCAACGTCCTGACTTTC
few - TRBJ2-3 TRBV6-1 CASRGTDTQYF TGTGCCAGCCGGGGGACAGATACGCAGTATTTT
- - TRBJ1-5 TRBV28 CASSLRGTRQPQHF TGTGCCAGCAGTTTACGGGGGACCAGGCAGCCCCAGCATTTT
- TRBD2 TRBJ2-7 TRBV6-1 CASSDLPSGHRSYEQYF TGTGCCAGCAGTGACCTACCTAGCGGCCACCGCTCCTACGAGCAGTACTTC
few - TRBJ1-1 TRBV30 CAWSNRNTEAFF TGTGCCTGGAGTAATCGGAACACTGAAGCTTTCTTT
- TRBD1 TRBJ1-4 TRBV6-5 CASSYSRGLREKLFF TGTGCCAGCAGTTACTCGAGGGGGCTTCGAGAAAAACTGTTTTTT
- - TRBJ2-7 TRBV23-1 CANRGGEDGNEQYF TGCGCCAACAGAGGCGGGGAGGACGGTAACGAGCAGTACTTC
- TRBD1 TRBJ1-5 TRBV28 CASRKGDRQSNQPQHF TGTGCCAGCAGGAAGGGGGACAGGCAAAGCAATCAGCCCCAGCATTTT
- TRBD1 TRBJ1-5 TRBV2 CASSEWLTGYQPQHF TGTGCCAGCAGTGAATGGCTGACAGGGTATCAGCCCCAGCATTTT